These 24 T cell receptor beta chains share one sample of origin, sequenced in a study of shared clonotypes between healthy human individuals. Sequencing was performed with immunoSEQ multiplex PCR; in TCRdb, only in-frame clones are kept and a portion is missing. This sample has 2 million to 2.5 million clones, with over 90% found just once. Sample: naive CD4+ T cells from PBMCs. The subset denotes: CD45RA+ positively selected. Source of these receptors: a man younger than 30 in good health. Some clones in this sample may be carry-over from other donors' samples.

V usage is TRBV6-1 and J usage is TRBJ1-1; TRBD1 matches 10 bases. V lost 6 bases to trimming and J lost 4 bases; unmatched junction nucleotides: 5. The CDR3 has 14 residues. Germline V CDR1 and CDR2: MNHNS, SASEGT. CDR3 protein: CASSPTGGGTEAFF. The CDR3 DNA is TGTGCCAGCAGCCCGACAGGGGGCGGCACTGAAGCTTTCTTT.

This chain links TRBV18 with TRBJ2-5; 7 bases are shared with TRBD1. Germline values: CDR1 KGHSH, CDR2 LQKENI. The CDR3 consists of 14 residues. V shed 1 base and J 3 bases; nucleotides not matched to a gene: 2. CDR3: CASSPRGQKETQYF. For the CDR3, the DNA is TGTGCCAGCTCACCACGGGGACAGAAAGAGACCCAGTACTTC.

The chain has TRBV30 and TRBJ2-1, with D unclear. The CDR3 runs to 13 residues. Germline V lookup: CDR1 GTSNPN, CDR2 SVGIG (reference sequence). V lost 5 bases, J lost 4 bases, and 12 bases lay in between. CDR3 nucleotides: TGTGCCTGGGATGTCGGGCCTTACAATGAGCAGTTCTTC. Its protein product is CAWDVGPYNEQFF.

V and J are TRBV2 and TRBJ2-3, with TRBD1 identical over 7 bases. Germline V gene lookup returns CDR1 SNHLY and CDR2 FYNNEI. The V gene end was trimmed by 4 bases and the J gene end by 3 bases; junction bases not matched to a gene: 10. CDR3 size: 16 residues. The CDR3 coding sequence is TGTGCCAGCAGTGGGTACGGACAGGTGAATACAGATACGCAGTATTTT. Translation: CASSGYGQVNTDTQYF.

The J gene is TRBJ2-7, the V gene TRBV5-8, with 8 bases matching TRBD1. Germline loops: CDR1 SGHTS, CDR2 YDEGEE. The V segment lost 0 bases and the J segment 6 bases; nucleotides outside the gene matches: 11. The CDR3 length is 16 residues. The CDR3 region is CASSLGRGRGRFEQYF. The CDR3 region has the DNA TGTGCCAGCAGCTTGGGGAGGGGCAGGGGGCGCTTCGAGCAGTACTTC.

On this clone: Other DNA sequences of this sample code for an identical CDR3. The DNA for the CDR3 is TGTGCCAGCAGTTCTCGGTCCTACGAGCAGTACTTC. It translates to CASSSRSYEQYF. The V and J genes are TRBV28 and TRBJ2-7; D gene unclear. Deletions cut 4 bases from V and 1 base from J, with 5 bases between. The V gene's germline CDR1 is MDHEN and CDR2 SYDVKM. The CDR3 has 12 residues.

This rearrangement joins TRBV7-2 to TRBJ2-1, with D unresolved. From germline, CDR1 is SGHTA and CDR2 FQGNSA. V was trimmed by 2 bases and J by 6 bases, leaving 8 bases between them. There are 13 residues in the CDR3. This chain's CDR3 is CASSLSGINEQFF. The CDR3 DNA reads as TGTGCCAGCAGCTTAAGTGGGATCAATGAGCAGTTCTTC.

The V call is TRBV14, the J call TRBJ2-1, with TRBD2 matching 11 bases. V gave up 4 bases and J gave up 2 bases; unmatched junction bases: 1. The germline V gene encodes CDR1 SGHDN and CDR2 FVKESK. The CDR3 has 15 amino acids. CDR3 region: CASSLGLAAYNEQFF. As DNA, the CDR3 is TGTGCCAGCAGCCTGGGACTAGCGGCCTACAATGAGCAGTTCTTC.

The rearrangement uses TRBV10-1 and TRBJ2-7, with 10 bases fitting TRBD1. The CDR3 is 15 residues long. Germline V CDR1 and CDR2: WNHNN, SYGVQD (reference sequence). The V gene end was trimmed by 1 base and the J gene end by 7 bases; junction bases not matched to a gene: 7. The CDR3 here is CASSEWGQGWGEQYF. In nucleotides, the CDR3 is TGCGCCAGCAGTGAGTGGGGACAGGGGTGGGGAGAGCAGTACTTC.

The chain has TRBV15 and TRBJ2-7, with D tentatively TRBD2 (6 bases). V gave up 4 bases and J gave up 5 bases, with 21 bases separating them. Per germline, CDR1 LNHNV and CDR2 YYDKDF (reference sequence). The CDR3 is made up of 16 amino acids. The CDR3 here is CATSTVISSASDEQYF. The CDR3 coding sequence is TGTGCCACCAGCACCGTCATTTCTAGCGCTTCCGACGAGCAGTACTTC. Full variable domain (remainder filled in from reference TRBV15 and TRBJ2-7): DAMVIQNPRYQVTQFGKPVTLSCSQTLNHNVMYWYQQKSSQAPKLLFHYYDKDFNNEADTPDNFQSRRPNTSFCFLDIRSPGLGDTAMYLCATSTVISSASDEQYFGPGTRLTVT.

This sequence joins TRBV28 and TRBJ2-7; possibly TRBD1 or TRBD2 for D (6 bases each). The CDR3 consists of 13 residues. Germline values: CDR1 MDHEN, CDR2 SYDVKM. The V gene lost 2 bases and the J gene lost 5 bases, with 10 bases spanning the gap. The CDR3 nucleotides are TGTGCCAGCAGTTTAGACGGGGGCCACGAGCAGTACTTC. Translated, it gives CASSLDGGHEQYF.

CDR3 in amino acids: CASSPRTGVPNYGYTF. CDR3 nucleotides: TGTGCCAGCAGCCCCCGGACAGGGGTCCCTAACTATGGCTACACCTTC. V is TRBV7-2 and J is TRBJ1-2, with 9 bases matching TRBD1. CDR1 and CDR2 (germline): SGHTA, FQGNSA. There are 16 residues in the CDR3. The trim removed 5 bases at V and 0 bases at J, leaving 7 bases unmatched. The variable domain in full, with the rest retrieved from reference TRBV7-2 and TRBJ1-2, is GAGVSQSPSNKVTEKGKDVELRCDPISGHTALYWYRQSLGQGLEFLIYFQGNSAPDKSGLPSDRFSAERTGGSVSTLTIQRTQQEDSAVYLCASSPRTGVPNYGYTFGSGTRLTVV.

The V call is TRBV4-1, the J call TRBJ2-7, with 11 nucleotides matching TRBD2. J lost 1 base, V lost 8 bases, and 13 bases had no gene match. This CDR3 has 17 amino acids. Looked up from germline, CDR1 is MGHRA and CDR2 is YSYEKL. CDR3 in amino acids: CASGKRVAGGQSYEQYF. CDR3 in DNA: TGCGCCAGCGGGAAGAGGGTAGCGGGAGGGCAGTCCTACGAGCAGTACTTC.

The rearrangement joins TRBV4-1 to TRBJ2-1, with 9 bases matching TRBD2. The CDR3 length is 16 residues. CDR1 is MGHRA and CDR2 is YSYEKL in the germline V gene. V trimming: 0 bases; J trimming: 2 bases; junction bases outside the gene matches: 2. CDR3 sequence reads: CASSQDSGGTYNEQFF. CDR3 DNA: TGCGCCAGCAGCCAAGATAGCGGGGGAACCTACAATGAGCAGTTCTTC.

The chain employs TRBV18 and TRBJ1-4, with TRBD1 matching 8 bases. Unmatched junction bases numbered 4, after V lost 0 bases and J lost 4 bases. CDR1 KGHSH and CDR2 LQKENI come from the germline V gene. The CDR3 contains 16 residues. CDR3 in amino acids: CASSPPSGQGNEKLFF. DNA of the CDR3: TGTGCCAGCTCACCACCGAGCGGACAGGGTAATGAAAAACTGTTTTTT.

This clone was seen just once. V is TRBV21-1 and J is TRBJ2-2; no check of the table's D call, TRBD1, against the DNA was made. TRBV21-1 is reported as a pseudogene. The CDR3 sequence is 16 residues long. CDR3 in DNA: TGTGCCAGCAGCACCGGGCCAGGGGGCAACGGCGGGGAGCTGTTTTTT. It translates to CASSTGPGGNGGELFF.

This chain connects TRBV11-3 to TRBJ2-7; either TRBD1 or TRBD2 may fit D (6 bases each). Germline V gives CDR1 SGHNT, CDR2 YENEEA. This CDR3 is 18 amino acids long. The V end lost 5 bases, the J end lost 5 bases, and 28 bases lay between the germline ends. The CDR3 loop reads CASSPRRASGQGIHEQYF. In DNA form, the CDR3 reads TGTGCCAGCAGCCCCAGGAGGGCTTCAGGCCAGGGGATCCACGAGCAGTACTTC.

This chain joins TRBV28 and TRBJ2-3; 7 positions match TRBD1. Looked up from germline, CDR1 is MDHEN and CDR2 is SYDVKM. The CDR3 contains 16 residues. J gave up 0 bases and V 0 bases, and 3 bases lay outside the gene matches. CDR3 sequence: CASSLWGTVSTDTQYF. In DNA form, the CDR3 reads TGTGCCAGCAGTTTATGGGGGACAGTTAGCACAGATACGCAGTATTTT.

The rearrangement uses TRBV11-1 and TRBJ2-7, with 7 bases lining up with TRBD1. With 0 bases clipped from V and 3 bases from J, the junction kept 8 bases outside the gene matches. The CDR3 is 16 amino acids. CDR1 is SGHAT and CDR2 is FQDESV in the germline V gene (reference sequence). The CDR3 loop reads CASSLAYRGLDYEQYF. The CDR3 DNA reads TGTGCCAGCAGCTTAGCCTACAGGGGTCTTGACTACGAGCAGTACTTC.

The chain uses TRBV12-1 and TRBJ2-3; the table's TRBD2 call for D was not verified on the DNA. TRBV12-1 is marked as a pseudogene. The CDR3 has 17 residues. CDR3 protein: CASSGEGHCPWADTQYF. The CDR3 nucleotides are TGTGCCAGCAGCGGGGAGGGGCATTGTCCCTGGGCAGATACGCAGTATTTT.

The J gene is TRBJ2-6, the V gene TRBV11-2, with D tentatively TRBD1 (6 bases). Germline-derived CDR1 and CDR2 are SGHAT and FQNNGV. This CDR3 is built from 14 residues. Between the trimmed V and J ends, which lost 4 bases and 8 bases, there was a span of 12 bases. In DNA form, the CDR3 reads TGTGCCAGCAGCTCCGTCAGGGGAACCAACGTCCTGACTTTC. Its translation: CASSSVRGTNVLTF.

CDR3 nucleotides: TGTGCCAGCAGGACCATGACAGGGGGCAATCAGCCCCAGCATTTT. Amino acids: CASRTMTGGNQPQHF. This chain joins TRBV27 and TRBJ1-5, with 8 nucleotides matching TRBD1. Germline V gene data show CDR1 as MNHEY and CDR2 as SMNVEV (reference sequence). The ends lost 6 bases at V and 2 bases at J; junction bases unmatched: 6. The CDR3 has 15 residues.

This chain joins TRBV5-1 and TRBJ1-2, with D uncertain. CDR3 length: 13 amino acids. V shed 4 bases and J shed 2 bases, with 9 bases lying between them. Germline CDR1 reads SGHRS; CDR2 reads YFSETQ. The CDR3 DNA reads as TGCGCCAGCAGCCGGGGAACAAACTATGGCTACACCTTC. Its protein is CASSRGTNYGYTF.

The chain has TRBV30 and TRBJ1-4; 9 nucleotides line up with TRBD1. The CDR3 is made up of 15 amino acids. The V gene end was trimmed by 1 base and the J gene end by 7 bases; junction bases not matched to a gene: 7. Germline CDR1 and CDR2: GTSNPN and SVGIG (reference sequence). In nucleotides, the CDR3 is TGTGCCTGGAGTGGAAATGACAGGGGGTTTGAAAAACTGTTTTTT. It specifies CAWSGNDRGFEKLFF.